The 14 T cell receptor beta chains below all came from one sample that was sequenced in a study of cytomegalovirus exposure and HLA in healthy donors. With 60 Vbeta and 13 Jbeta primers, the PCR was carried out. The protocol was immunoSEQ multiplex PCR, while the TCRdb copy is restricted to in-frame clones and leaves out a portion. Of about 55,000 clones detected, 70% to 75% appear once; the ten largest clones hold approximately 30%. Sequencing was carried out using PBMCs. Every receptor here comes from a man between 40 and 49 years old in good health and CMV-seropositive.

This chain uses TRBV9 with TRBJ2-7, with 8 bases lining up with TRBD1. V gave up 5 bases and J gave up 3 bases; unmatched junction bases: 7. The CDR3 is made up of 14 amino acids. Germline V gene sequence: CDR1 SGDLS, CDR2 YYNGEE. Here the CDR3 DNA reads TGTGCCAGCAGTGCCGGGACAGGATTCTACGAGCAGTACTTC. This sequence encodes CASSAGTGFYEQYF.

The chain uses TRBV7-6 and TRBJ2-2; D is possibly TRBD2 (5 bases). With 8 bases removed from V and 7 bases from J, the gap between germline ends came to 14 bases. The CDR3 has 13 amino acids. Germline loops: CDR1 SGHVS, CDR2 FNYEAQ. The CDR3 nucleotides read TGTGCCAGCGGCCCAAGACGGGGCGGGGAGCTGTTTTTT. It yields the protein CASGPRRGGELFF. Complete variable domain (other parts from reference TRBV7-6 and TRBJ2-2): GAGVSQSPRYKVTKRGQDVALRCDPISGHVSLYWYRQALGQGPEFLTYFNYEAQQDKSGLPNDRFSAERPEGSISTLTIQRTEQRDSAMYRCASGPRRGGELFFGEGSRLTVL.

This clone is a singleton in its sample. This CDR3 is CASSERSLPNSPLHF. CDR3 in DNA: TGTGCCAGCAGTGAGCGATCCCTTCCGAATTCACCCCTCCACTTT. The genes are TRBV2 and TRBJ1-6; D is unclear. This CDR3 is built from 15 residues. V gave up 3 bases and J gave up 7 bases, with 13 bases separating them. Germline-derived CDR1 and CDR2 are SNHLY and FYNNEI.

This clone has just a few counts. This sequence joins TRBV6-1 and TRBJ2-7, with 7 bases fitting TRBD2. Germline lookup yields CDR1 MNHNS and CDR2 SASEGT. The CDR3 runs to 16 residues. V lost 3 bases and J lost 1; bases outside the gene matches: 9. The CDR3 reads CASSDAGGTESYEQYF. The CDR3 DNA follows: TGTGCCAGCAGTGACGCCGGGGGGACGGAGTCCTACGAGCAGTACTTC.

The rearrangement links TRBV7-3 to TRBJ2-5; possible D gene TRBD1, 7 bases. The germline V gene has CDR1 SGHTA and CDR2 FQGTGA. The CDR3 extends over 15 amino acids. V was clipped by 3 bases and J by 5 bases, with 16 bases between them. The CDR3 DNA reads TGTGCCAGCAGCTTGAGGACAGGAGGGATTGAGACCCAGTACTTC. Residues: CASSLRTGGIETQYF.

The J gene is TRBJ1-2, the V gene TRBV23-1; D is ambiguous. TRBV23-1 is designated an ORF whose function remains uncertain. The CDR3 spans 16 residues. V shed 2 bases and J shed 6 bases, with 19 bases lying between them. CDR3 bases: TGCGCCAGCAGTCAAGCCCCTCCGGGTCTCGGTCATGGCTACACCTTC. It is translated as CASSQAPPGLGHGYTF.

This sequence joins TRBV6-6 and TRBJ2-7, with 8 bases that match TRBD2. CDR3 length equals 14 residues. Germline lookup yields CDR1 MNHNY and CDR2 SVGAGI (reference sequence). V dropped 2 bases and J dropped 3; count of bases not matched to a gene: 3. The CDR3 reads CASSYGLAHYEQYF. In DNA form, the CDR3 reads TGTGCCAGCAGTTACGGACTAGCTCACTACGAGCAGTACTTC.

This clone was recorded once. The rearrangement uses TRBV6-5 and TRBJ2-5; TRBD1 might be the D (5 bases). The CDR3 covers 15 residues. CDR1 is MNHEY, CDR2 SVGAGI, per germline. Trimming stripped 0 bases from V and 9 bases from J, with 17 bases between. CDR3 amino acids: CASSYSSGPPRAQYF. The CDR3 DNA reads as TGTGCCAGCAGTTACTCATCCGGGCCCCCCAGGGCCCAGTACTTC.

V gene TRBV5-6 combines with J gene TRBJ1-2; 7 bases line up with TRBD1. Germline assignment: CDR1 SGHDT and CDR2 YYEEEE. The CDR3 is 15 residues long. V trimming: 2 bases; J trimming: 0 bases; junction bases outside the gene matches: 4. For the CDR3, the DNA is TGTGCCAGCAGCTTCCCGACAGGGACTAACTATGGCTACACCTTC. This gives the protein CASSFPTGTNYGYTF.

V is TRBV12-5 and J is TRBJ2-5, with D maybe TRBD2 (6 bases). The V and J ends lost 1 base and 7 bases respectively, with 19 bases between them. The CDR3 is made up of 16 amino acids. Germline V gives CDR1 LGHNT, CDR2 FRNRAP. The CDR3 is CASGLGLEPTSTTQYF. The CDR3 region has the DNA TGTGCTAGTGGTTTGGGACTAGAACCCACCTCTACGACCCAGTACTTC.

CDR3 DNA: TGTGCCAGCAGCGGAAAGGGGGCGGGAATAGCCCACGAGCAGTACTTC. Its translation is CASSGKGAGIAHEQYF. V usage is TRBV9 and J usage is TRBJ2-7, with a weak D call TRBD1 (7 bases). V was trimmed by 3 bases and J by 5 bases, leaving 21 bases between them. This CDR3 region has 16 residues. Per the germline V gene, CDR1 is SGDLS and CDR2 is YYNGEE.

The chain carries TRBV5-6 and TRBJ2-5; D gene ambiguous. Germline-derived CDR1 and CDR2 are SGHDT and YYEEEE. Trimming left V 4 bases short and J 4 bases short, with 14 bases between. The CDR3 runs 14 residues. In DNA form, the CDR3 reads TGTGCCAGCAGCCTGGGGTCCACGGGAGAGACCCAGTACTTC. Its translation: CASSLGSTGETQYF.

V and J are TRBV4-1 and TRBJ2-5; 9 nucleotides line up with TRBD2. V gave up 5 bases and J gave up 3 bases; unmatched junction bases: 10. Germline lookup yields CDR1 MGHRA and CDR2 YSYEKL. CDR3 length: 16 amino acids. The CDR3 bases are TGCGCCAGCAGCAATCGTTTGGCTAGCGGGAAAGAGACCCAGTACTTC. Its translation is CASSNRLASGKETQYF.

The chain links TRBV19 to TRBJ1-1; 7 bases match TRBD1. Losses at the gene ends were 8 bases for V and 2 bases for J; bases not matched to a gene: 5. Germline assignment: CDR1 LNHDA and CDR2 SQIVND (reference sequence). The CDR3 has 13 amino acids. The CDR3 bases are TGTGCCAGTGGGGACAGTCAAAACACTGAAGCTTTCTTT. It is translated as CASGDSQNTEAFF. Together with reference TRBV19 and TRBJ1-1, the CDR3 gives the full variable domain: DGGITQSPKYLFRKEGQNVTLSCEQNLNHDAMYWYRQDPGQGLRLIYYSQIVNDFQKGDIAEGYSVSREKKESFPLTVTSAQKNPTAFYLCASGDSQNTEAFFGQGTRLTVV.